The 20 T cell receptor beta chains given below trace back to one sample, sequenced in a study of T cell repertoires in aging, cancer and after chemotherapy (dated by TCRdb to the late 2010s). Instrument used: Illumina MiSeq. Rearranged TRB sequences spanning V, D and J segments were amplified by multiplex touch-down PCR using a mixed TRB-A/B primer pool. Clones were called with MiXCR by TCRdb after fastp trimmed the public reads at Q25, and only in-frame beta chains were retained. Every CDR3 protein is listed once, alongside the most common genes and DNA of its rows. The sample has roughly 5,800 distinct CDR3 sequences on record, more than 30% of them singletons. Less than 60% of the sample is in the top ten clones. Instead of sorted cells or RNA, genomic DNA extracted from peripheral blood served as the source for amplifying TCR beta rearrangements. Source material: blood. The receptors come from a human donor with a blood cancer.

In its sample, this clonotype was seen a few times. The V gene is TRBV12-3 or TRBV12-4, the J gene TRBJ1-4; 10 nucleotides align to TRBD1. With 5 bases clipped from V and 3 bases from J, the junction kept 6 bases outside the gene matches. The CDR3 runs to 16 residues. The CDR3 protein is CASSTGQGVANEKLFF. CDR3 bases: TGTGCCAGCAGTACCGGACAGGGGGTAGCTAATGAAAAACTGTTTTTT.

This clonotype showed up just a few times. The rearrangement joins TRBV19 to TRBJ2-1, with 13 bases fitting TRBD2. The CDR3 is 19 amino acids. Per germline, CDR1 LNHDA and CDR2 SQIVND (reference sequence). The junction had 16 bases not matched to a gene; V was cut back by 5 bases and J by 6 bases. Written as DNA, the CDR3 is TGTGCCAGTAGTCCACAGGGACTAGCGGGATGGCCCCGGGTCAATGAGCAGTTCTTC. Translating it yields CASSPQGLAGWPRVNEQFF.

This clonotype was recorded a few times. The CDR3 spells CASSLAGGQYYEQYF. CDR3 DNA: TGTGCCAGCAGCTTGGCGGGAGGGCAGTACTACGAGCAGTACTTC. This sequence joins TRBV5-6 and TRBJ2-7; TRBD2 agrees at 8 bases. Germline CDR1 and CDR2: SGHDT and YYEEEE. This CDR3 has 15 residues. J gave up 3 bases and V 0 bases, and 5 bases lay outside the gene matches.

Comments on this clonotype: Germline is not matched at one junction end, which may reflect a read error. The chain uses TRBV6-5 and TRBJ2-1; TRBD2 aligns across 10 bases. CDR3 length equals 16 residues. The germline CDR1 and CDR2 sequences are MNHEY and SVGAGI. CDR3 in amino acids: CASSVRASGGYNEQFF. The CDR3 DNA is TGCGCCAGCAGTGTAAGGGCTAGCGGGGGATACAATGAGCAGTTCTTC.

This clonotype showed up just a few times. The V call is TRBV18, the J call TRBJ2-1; D is uncertain. Germline V gene lookup returns CDR1 KGHSH and CDR2 LQKENI. The CDR3 is made up of 18 amino acids. V was cut by 2 bases and J by 0 bases, with 17 bases left in between. CDR3 nucleotide sequence: TGTGCCAGCTCACCAACCAACCTTGCTAGGAGCTCCTACAATGAGCAGTTCTTC. Its translation: CASSPTNLARSSYNEQFF.

This clonotype occurred a few times. This chain connects TRBV6-2 or TRBV6-3 to TRBJ2-3, with 9 bases matching TRBD2. Per germline, CDR1 MNHEY and CDR2 SVGEGT. V was pared by 4 bases and J by 1 base, with 9 bases of the junction left unmatched. The CDR3 spans 17 residues. The CDR3 region is CASSFSGSHLGTDTQYF. CDR3 bases: TGTGCCAGCAGTTTTAGCGGGAGCCATCTGGGCACAGATACGCAGTATTTT.

V usage is TRBV6-6 and J usage is TRBJ2-5, with D possibly TRBD1 on 6 matching bases. The V gene's germline CDR1 is MNHNY and CDR2 SVGAGI (reference sequence). This CDR3 contains 14 residues. V was shortened by 9 bases and J by 5 bases, with 19 bases between the two germline ends. The CDR3 DNA follows: TGTGCCAGTAGTATATTTGCAGGGGCGGAGACCCAGTACTTC. It yields the protein CASSIFAGAETQYF.

The chain carries TRBV6-2 or TRBV6-3 and TRBJ1-5; 10 nucleotides match TRBD1. This CDR3 spans 16 amino acids. Unmatched junction bases numbered 12, after V lost 6 bases and J lost 7 bases. Germline V gives CDR1 MNHEY, CDR2 SVGEGT. The CDR3 protein is CASRPVGQGERQPQHF. DNA of the CDR3: TGTGCCAGCAGACCCGTAGGACAGGGGGAAAGACAGCCCCAGCATTTT.

The V gene is TRBV6-5, the J gene TRBJ2-6, with TRBD1 identical over 8 bases. Trimming cost V 5 bases and J 4 bases; bases outside gene matches: 4. This CDR3 region has 15 residues. The germline gives CDR1 MNHEY, CDR2 SVGAGI. The CDR3 spells CASSGGQEGANVLTF. CDR3 in DNA: TGTGCCAGCAGTGGGGGACAGGAGGGGGCCAACGTCCTGACTTTC.

The rearrangement joins TRBV6-5 to TRBJ2-7, with 12 bases aligning to TRBD2. This CDR3 has 17 residues. Germline lookup yields CDR1 MNHEY and CDR2 SVGAGI. V gave up 6 bases and J gave up 3 bases; unmatched junction bases: 12. CDR3 sequence: CASRGTSGLVFGYEQYF. CDR3 sequence (DNA): TGTGCCAGCAGGGGGACTAGCGGGTTGGTCTTCGGCTACGAGCAGTACTTC.

This chain connects TRBV7-9 to TRBJ1-1; D remains unclear. The germline CDR1 and CDR2 sequences are SEHNR and FQNEAQ (reference sequence). This CDR3 is built from 12 residues. The germline V and J ends were trimmed by 11 bases and 1 base, with 11 bases remaining between them. The chain's CDR3 is CAGKDGNTEAFF. CDR3 DNA sequence: TGTGCCGGAAAGGACGGGAACACTGAAGCTTTCTTT.

This clonotype is termed medium-sized. The CDR3 nucleotides are TGTGCCACCAGCGCCTCCGGGACTACCTCCTACGAGCAGTACTTC. It specifies CATSASGTTSYEQYF. This rearrangement joins TRBV15 to TRBJ2-7, with 7 bases fitting TRBD2. Germline assignment: CDR1 LNHNV and CDR2 YYDKDF (reference sequence). The CDR3 covers 15 residues. With V trimmed by 5 bases and J by 0 bases, 7 bases remained unmatched.

V usage is TRBV6-2 or TRBV6-3 and J usage is TRBJ2-6; 11 bases align to TRBD2. The V gene end was trimmed by 5 bases and the J gene end by 0 bases; junction bases not matched to a gene: 9. This CDR3 comprises 19 residues. Germline V CDR1 and CDR2: MNHEY, SVGEGT. CDR3 residues: CASSPQLAGVRSGANVLTF. The CDR3 region has the DNA TGTGCCAGCAGTCCCCAACTAGCGGGAGTACGCTCTGGGGCCAACGTCCTGACTTTC.

This clonotype was detected only a few times. V gene TRBV6-2 or TRBV6-3 combines with J gene TRBJ2-7; 10 nucleotides align to TRBD2. V lost 6 bases and J lost 9; bases outside the gene matches: 2. The CDR3 is made up of 11 amino acids. Germline loops: CDR1 MNHEY, CDR2 SVGEGT. The CDR3 reads CASSSSGRQYF. Written as DNA, the CDR3 is TGTGCCAGCAGCTCTAGCGGGAGGCAGTACTTC.

The chain is built from TRBV27 and TRBJ2-3; 12 bases map to TRBD1. The ends lost 5 bases at V and 6 bases at J; junction bases unmatched: 12. The CDR3 totals 17 residues. From germline, CDR1 is MNHEY and CDR2 SMNVEV (reference sequence). The CDR3: CASSLKRPGQGADTQYF. The CDR3 bases are TGTGCCAGCAGTCTCAAACGACCGGGACAGGGGGCCGATACGCAGTATTTT.

The genes are TRBV27 and TRBJ2-7; D possibly corresponds to TRBD2 (6 bases). The V and J ends lost 10 bases and 7 bases respectively, with 23 bases between them. The CDR3 totals 14 residues. CDR1 and CDR2 from the germline V gene are MNHEY and SMNVEV (reference sequence). CDR3 residues: CATSRGGKLDEQYF. CDR3 in DNA: TGTGCCACCTCCCGGGGCGGGAAGTTGGATGAGCAGTACTTC.

This chain connects TRBV7-6 to TRBJ2-7; unclear D gene. This CDR3 has 14 residues. V lost 2 bases to trimming and J lost 0 bases, with 8 bases between them. Germline CDR1 reads SGHVS; CDR2 reads FNYEAQ. The CDR3 sequence: CASSLPPNSYEQYF. As DNA, the CDR3 is TGTGCCAGCAGCTTACCGCCGAACTCCTACGAGCAGTACTTC.

V usage is TRBV7-6 and J usage is TRBJ1-2, with D possibly being TRBD1 (6 bases). The CDR3 is 13 amino acids. Trimming shortened V by 3 bases and J by 4 bases, and 9 bases separated the two germline ends. Germline CDR1 and CDR2: SGHVS and FNYEAQ. Written as DNA, the CDR3 is TGTGCCAGCAGCTTGGGCAGGGGCTATGGCTACACCTTC. It encodes CASSLGRGYGYTF.

J is TRBJ2-7 and V is TRBV7-9; 12 bases map to TRBD1. There are 14 residues in the CDR3. Germline V lookup: CDR1 SEHNR, CDR2 FQNEAQ (reference sequence). The V and J ends lost 3 bases and 6 bases, in that order; junction bases with no gene match: 3. CDR3 coding DNA: TGTGCCAGCAGCTTCGGGACAGGGGGCTCCGAGCAGTACTTC. Protein sequence: CASSFGTGGSEQYF. Looking up the rest from reference TRBV7-9 and TRBJ2-7 gives the full variable domain: DTGVSQNPRHKITKRGQNVTFRCDPISEHNRLYWYRQTLGQGPEFLTYFQNEAQLEKSRLLSDRFSAERPKGSFSTLEIQRTEQGDSAMYLCASSFGTGGSEQYFGPGTRLTVT.

A word on this clonotype: A much bigger clone sits one base away, suggesting this may be a read error. The CDR3 here is CSVDGRGETQFF. CDR3 nucleotides: TGCAGCGTTGACGGGCGGGGAGAGACCCAGTTCTTC. V gene TRBV29-1 combines with J gene TRBJ2-5; a weak D match, TRBD2 (6 bases). The J call may be in error: the DNA end matches TRBJ2-1 better. CDR3 length equals 12 residues. The germline gives CDR1 SQVTM, CDR2 ANQGSEA.